Listed below are T cell receptor beta chains from one sample, sequenced in a study of identifying expanded T cells in peripheral blood. The repertoire was sequenced with immunoSEQ multiplex PCR; TCRdb's copy has only in-frame clones and lacks some. The table has around 100,000 clones, around 90% seen once; the top ten hold about 5.5%. What was sequenced was blood. All receptors come from a person between 18 and 75 years old in good health. The CDR3 runs from the conserved cysteine through the conserved F or W. Fields, in order: J gene, D gene, clone size, V gene, CDR3 DNA, CDR3 protein. D genes are given only for firm matches. Only part of the rows carry a size: once, few, many, or a class if the clone is expanded.

>TRBJ2-6|TRBD1|NA|TRBV7-9
TGTGCCAGCAGCTCGACGACAGGGCGCCATGTCTCTGGGGCCAACGTCCTGACTTTC
CASSSTTGRHVSGANVLTF
>TRBJ2-2|NA|NA|TRBV27
TGTGCCAGCAGTTTAAGACAGGTAGCCGGGGAGCTGTTTTTT
CASSLRQVAGELFF
>TRBJ2-5|NA|NA|TRBV2
TGTGCCAGCAGCGACCAGGAAGGGCCGGACCAAGAGACCCAGTACTTC
CASSDQEGPDQETQYF
>TRBJ2-5|TRBD1|once|TRBV5-1
TGCGCCAGCAGCCGGGCGACAGGGAACCAAGAGACCCAGTACTTC
CASSRATGNQETQYF
>TRBJ1-2|TRBD1|NA|TRBV5-4
TGTGCCAGCAGCGAAAAGGACAGGGACTATGGCTACACCTTC
CASSEKDRDYGYTF
>TRBJ1-5|NA|NA|TRBV6-4
TGTGCCAGCAGAAGAGACCTCAATCAGCCCCAGCATTTT
CASRRDLNQPQHF
>TRBJ1-3|NA|NA|TRBV2
TGTGCCAGCCCAGCTGGAAACACCATATATTTT
CASPAGNTIYF
>TRBJ2-3|NA|NA|TRBV11-3
TGTGCCAGCAGTATCTTTAGCGGAAGGACAGATACGCAGTATTTT
CASSIFSGRTDTQYF
>TRBJ2-1|NA|few|TRBV10-3
TGTGCCATCAGTGGTTCGGGGTATGAGCAGTTCTTC
CAISGSGYEQFF
>TRBJ2-3|TRBD1|NA|TRBV14
TGTGCCAGCAGCCAGCTGGGACAGATCACAGATACGCAGTATTTT
CASSQLGQITDTQYF
>TRBJ1-2|NA|NA|TRBV23-1
TGCGCCAGCAGTCAATCGCCGTCGCAGGTGCATGGCTACACCTTC
CASSQSPSQVHGYTF
>TRBJ1-1|NA|NA|TRBV29-1
TGCAGCGTTGCTCGGGGGGCGCGGAGAACTGAAGCTTTCTTT
CSVARGARRTEAFF
>TRBJ2-1|TRBD1|NA|TRBV6-5
TGTGCCAGCCGGACAGGGTGGGGTACTGGGGATGAGCAGTTCTTC
CASRTGWGTGDEQFF
>TRBJ1-6|NA|NA|TRBV7-7
TGTGCCAGCAGCTTCGACATGACTTCACCCCTCCACTTT
CASSFDMTSPLHF
>TRBJ1-1|TRBD1|NA|TRBV18
TGTGCCAGCGGGGGACAGACGATGAACACTGAAGCTTTCTTT
CASGGQTMNTEAFF
>TRBJ2-3|NA|NA|TRBV5-6
TGTGCCAGCAGCTTAGGGCAGTTGATCACAGATACGCAGTATTTT
CASSLGQLITDTQYF
>TRBJ1-3|NA|NA|TRBV7-2
TGTGCCAGCAGCTTGGGGGCACCCAACTCTGGAAACACCATATATTTT
CASSLGAPNSGNTIYF
>TRBJ1-2|NA|NA|TRBV19
TGTGCCAGTAGTTTACAGGCCCATGGCTACACCTTC
CASSLQAHGYTF
>TRBJ1-1|NA|NA|TRBV15
TGTGCCACCAGCAGAATATCGGGCACTGAAGCTTTCTTT
CATSRISGTEAFF
>TRBJ1-1|TRBD1|NA|TRBV19
TGTGCCAGTACCCCGGGGACAGGGTTCAACACTGAAGCTTTCTTT
CASTPGTGFNTEAFF
>TRBJ1-4|NA|NA|TRBV5-1
TGCGCCAGCAGCTTGGTATCGGGGACATATGAAAAACTGTTTTTT
CASSLVSGTYEKLFF
>TRBJ1-1|NA|NA|TRBV19
TGTGCCAGTAGTATATGGAGAGGGGTTATCACTGAAGCTTTCTTT
CASSIWRGVITEAFF
>TRBJ2-1|NA|NA|TRBV4-3
TGCGCCAGCAGCCTTGTTTCGGACTACAATGAGCAGTTCTTC
CASSLVSDYNEQFF
>TRBJ1-1|NA|NA|TRBV5-5
TGTGCCAGCAGCCGTTACGCTCAGGGAAGAGACGCTGAAGCTTTCTTT
CASSRYAQGRDAEAFF
>TRBJ2-7|TRBD1|NA|TRBV12-5
TGTGCTAGTGGTTTGCCGACAGGGTTCGCCTACGAGCAGTACTTC
CASGLPTGFAYEQYF
>TRBJ2-5|NA|NA|TRBV19
TGTGCCAGTAGTGGGGGGTCCGGGTCCCAAGAGACCCAGTACTTC
CASSGGSGSQETQYF
>TRBJ1-1|NA|NA|TRBV6-1
TGTGCCAGCAGTGGGGTTATGAACACTGAAGCTTTCTTT
CASSGVMNTEAFF
>TRBJ2-6|NA|NA|TRBV6-1
TGTGCCAGCAGTGAATTAAGTACTGGGGCCAACGTCCTGACTTTC
CASSELSTGANVLTF
>TRBJ1-2|TRBD1|NA|TRBV14
TGTGCCAGCAGCCCCTACTATACAGGGGACTATGGCTACACCTTC
CASSPYYTGDYGYTF
>TRBJ1-1|NA|NA|TRBV11-2
TGTGCCAGCAGCTTATATCCAGGGGAAGCTTTCTTT
CASSLYPGEAFF
>TRBJ2-1|NA|NA|TRBV7-9
TGTGCCAGCAGCTTGGCGACAGGAGAGTTCTTC
CASSLATGEFF
>TRBJ2-7|TRBD1|NA|TRBV7-2
TGTGCCAGCAGCTCCCCGCCCGGGACAGGGGACTACGAGCAGTACTTC
CASSSPPGTGDYEQYF
>TRBJ2-7|TRBD1|NA|TRBV27
TGTGCCAGCAGTTGGGACACAGGGGCCTACGAGCAGTACTTC
CASSWDTGAYEQYF
>TRBJ2-7|NA|once|TRBV29-1
TGCAGCGTTGAGGCAGGGGTTCCTCTCGAGCAGTACTTC
CSVEAGVPLEQYF
>TRBJ2-7|NA|NA|TRBV30
TGTGCCTGGACCCCCGGTGGGGGGCCTCGGTACGAGCAGTACTTC
CAWTPGGGPRYEQYF
>TRBJ1-1|NA|NA|TRBV4-1
TGCGCCAGCAGCCTCTTTGCGCGGGACACTGAAGCTTTCTTT
CASSLFARDTEAFF
>TRBJ2-1|NA|few|TRBV6-5
TGTGCCAGCAGCCCCGGTAACAATGAGCAGTTCTTC
CASSPGNNEQFF
>TRBJ1-3|NA|NA|TRBV11-2
TGTGCCAGCAGTCCAGACAGGAGCTCTGGAAACACCATATATTTT
CASSPDRSSGNTIYF
>TRBJ2-2|TRBD1|NA|TRBV7-3
TGTGCCAGCAGCCCACCGGGACAGGGCACCGGGGAGCTGTTTTTT
CASSPPGQGTGELFF